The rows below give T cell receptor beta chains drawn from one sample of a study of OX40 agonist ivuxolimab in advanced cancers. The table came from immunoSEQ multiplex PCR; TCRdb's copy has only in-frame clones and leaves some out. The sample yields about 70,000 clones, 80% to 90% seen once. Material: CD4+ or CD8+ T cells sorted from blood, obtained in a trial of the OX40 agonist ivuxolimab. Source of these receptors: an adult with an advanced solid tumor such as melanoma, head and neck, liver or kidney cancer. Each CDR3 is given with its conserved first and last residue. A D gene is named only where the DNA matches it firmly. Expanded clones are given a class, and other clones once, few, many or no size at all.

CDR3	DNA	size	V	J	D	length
CASSIFGGGRSREQYF	TGTGCCAGCAGTATATTCGGGGGCGGTAGATCCCGCGAGCAGTACTTC	-	TRBV25-1	TRBJ2-7	-	16
CASSSPEGQETQYF	TGTGCCAGCAGTTCCCCGGAGGGACAAGAGACCCAGTACTTC	-	TRBV2	TRBJ2-5	-	14
CASSVAFITSDSGNTIYF	TGTGCCAGCAGCGTCGCTTTCATAACGTCGGACTCTGGAAACACCATATATTTT	-	TRBV7-9	TRBJ1-3	-	18
CASSEQAYEAFF	TGTGCCAGCAGTGAGCAGGCATATGAAGCTTTCTTT	-	TRBV2	TRBJ1-1	-	12
CASSLDESSGAYNEQFF	TGTGCCAGCAGCTTAGATGAATCTAGCGGGGCCTACAATGAGCAGTTCTTC	-	TRBV11-3	TRBJ2-1	TRBD2	17
CASSLDRNLPEAFF	TGTGCCAGCAGCTTAGACAGGAACCTTCCTGAAGCTTTCTTT	-	TRBV7-8	TRBJ1-1	-	14
CASSQFQETQYF	TGTGCCAGCAGCCAATTCCAAGAGACCCAGTACTTC	-	TRBV11-3	TRBJ2-5	-	12
CASKDRSYSNQPQHF	TGTGCCAGCAAGGATAGATCTTATAGCAATCAGCCCCAGCATTTT	-	TRBV2	TRBJ1-5	-	15
CASSSGRGDNSPLHF	TGTGCCAGCAGTTCAGGACGGGGGGATAATTCACCCCTCCACTTT	-	TRBV6-5	TRBJ1-6	-	15
CASSLGTIQETQYF	TGTGCCAGCAGTTTAGGGACTATTCAAGAGACCCAGTACTTC	-	TRBV28	TRBJ2-5	TRBD2	14
CASSQDRTGEDTQYF	TGCGCCAGCAGCCAAGACCGGACAGGGGAGGATACGCAGTATTTT	-	TRBV4-1	TRBJ2-3	TRBD1	15
CASSRTGGDNQPQHF	TGTGCCAGCAGTCGGACAGGGGGGGACAATCAGCCCCAGCATTTT	-	TRBV6-6	TRBJ1-5	TRBD1	15
CAISEIGLEQYF	TGTGCCATCAGTGAAATCGGTTTAGAGCAGTACTTC	-	TRBV10-3	TRBJ2-7	-	12
CASSRDRGSISNQPQHF	TGTGCCAGCAGCCGGGACAGGGGATCTATCAGCAATCAGCCCCAGCATTTT	-	TRBV27	TRBJ1-5	TRBD1	17
CASKSRAVAGELFF	TGTGCCAGCAAGTCTCGCGCGGTTGCCGGGGAGCTGTTTTTT	-	TRBV2	TRBJ2-2	-	14
CASSLGASGGPLADTQYF	TGTGCCAGCAGCTTAGGGGCTAGCGGGGGGCCTTTGGCAGATACGCAGTATTTT	few	TRBV7-9	TRBJ2-3	TRBD2	18